This T cell receptor (beta chain) is drawn from a study of beta chain features in type 1 diabetes. As for this clone: Its antigen remains unidentified.

Per donor, one heparinised blood draw averaged approximately 120 mL. CD4+ naive, central memory, regulatory and stem cell-like memory subsets were isolated by sorting on CD45RO/CCR7/CD25/CD127/CD95/CD27. All of the isolated RNA was reverse transcribed, so expressed TCRB transcripts were sequenced. Measured with immunoSEQ multiplex PCR; TCRdb has only the in-frame clones, and not every one. This table holds hundreds of thousands of clones, around 30% found once. Study conclusions and caveats: Patients showed naive, central memory and Treg TCRB repertoires that appeared more similar than those of healthy donors. VDJ junctions from patients with type 1 diabetes contained fewer insertions and more deletions.

The CDR3 has 15 amino acids. V lost 1 base and J 4 bases, leaving 10 bases between the germline ends. Germline loops: CDR1 KGHSH, CDR2 LQKENI. The chain uses TRBV18 and TRBJ1-4; maybe TRBD1 (5 bases). This receptor was identified in a man between 18 and 29 years old in good health. Sequenced material: naive CD4+ T cells from blood. The CDR3 here is CASSPQQGRNEKLFF. The CDR3 region has the DNA TGTGCCAGCTCACCACAGCAGGGCCGTAATGAAAAACTGTTTTTT.